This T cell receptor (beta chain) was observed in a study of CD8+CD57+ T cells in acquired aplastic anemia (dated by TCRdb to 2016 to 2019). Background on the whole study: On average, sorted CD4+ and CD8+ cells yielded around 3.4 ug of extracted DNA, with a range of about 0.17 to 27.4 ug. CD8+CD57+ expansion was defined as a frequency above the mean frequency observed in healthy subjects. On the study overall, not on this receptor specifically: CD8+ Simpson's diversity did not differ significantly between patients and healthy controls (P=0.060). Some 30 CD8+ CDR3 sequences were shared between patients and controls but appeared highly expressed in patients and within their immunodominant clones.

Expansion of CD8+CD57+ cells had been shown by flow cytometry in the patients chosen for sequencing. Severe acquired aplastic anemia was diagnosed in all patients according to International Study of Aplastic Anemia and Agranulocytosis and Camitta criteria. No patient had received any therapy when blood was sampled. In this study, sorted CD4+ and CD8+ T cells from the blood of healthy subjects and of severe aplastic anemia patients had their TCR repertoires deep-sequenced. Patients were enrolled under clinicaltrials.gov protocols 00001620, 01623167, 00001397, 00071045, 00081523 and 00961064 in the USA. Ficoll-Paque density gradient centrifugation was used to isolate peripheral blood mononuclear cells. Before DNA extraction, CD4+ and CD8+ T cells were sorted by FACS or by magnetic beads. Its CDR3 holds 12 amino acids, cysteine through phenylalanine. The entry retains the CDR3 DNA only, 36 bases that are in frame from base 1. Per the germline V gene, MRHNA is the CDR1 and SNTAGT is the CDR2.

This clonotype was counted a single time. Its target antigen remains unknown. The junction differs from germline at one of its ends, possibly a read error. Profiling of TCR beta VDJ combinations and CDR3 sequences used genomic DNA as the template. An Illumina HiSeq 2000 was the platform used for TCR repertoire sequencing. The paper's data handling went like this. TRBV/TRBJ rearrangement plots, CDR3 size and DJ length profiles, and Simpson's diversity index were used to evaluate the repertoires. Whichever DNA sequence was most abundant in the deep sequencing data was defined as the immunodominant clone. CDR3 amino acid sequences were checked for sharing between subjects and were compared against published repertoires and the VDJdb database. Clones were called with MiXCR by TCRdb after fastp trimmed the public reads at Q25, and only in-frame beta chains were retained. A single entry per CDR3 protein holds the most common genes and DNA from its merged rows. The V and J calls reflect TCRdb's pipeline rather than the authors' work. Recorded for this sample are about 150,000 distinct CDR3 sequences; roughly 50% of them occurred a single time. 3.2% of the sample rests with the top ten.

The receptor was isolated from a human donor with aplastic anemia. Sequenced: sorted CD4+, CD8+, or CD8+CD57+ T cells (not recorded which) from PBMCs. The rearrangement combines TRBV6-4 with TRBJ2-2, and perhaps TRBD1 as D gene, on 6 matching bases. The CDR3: CASRRDTGELSF. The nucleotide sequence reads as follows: TGTGCCAGCAGACGGGACACCGGGGAGCTGTCTTTT.